This T cell receptor beta chain comes out of a study of T cells after yellow fever vaccination. Study results and caveats: Shared CD4/CD8 clonotypes were a small share, likely from convergent recombination.

With 5 bases removed from V and 4 bases from J, the gap between germline ends came to 11 bases. CDR3 size: 13 residues. Germline CDR1 reads SEHNR; CDR2 reads FQNEAQ (reference sequence). Template-switching 5'RACE yielded the TCR cDNA; a universal primer site and UMIs were added in the process. TCRdb independently ran MiXCR on the 5' RACE reads; one entry per CDR3 protein. Counted here are 400,000 or so distinct CDR3 sequences, around 20% occurring once; the ten biggest clones make up over 15%. Notes on this clonotype: Its cognate antigen is unknown.

The rearrangement joins TRBV7-9 to TRBJ1-1; no firm D call. Sequences were derived from PBMCs, sampled before the yellow fever booster vaccination. This TCR was recovered from a man between 18 and 35 years old who received the YFV17D yellow fever vaccine. The CDR3 DNA reads TGTGCCAGCAGCGAAAGTAAGACCACTGAAGCTTTCTTT. Encoded protein: CASSESKTTEAFF.